Each of the 2 T cell receptor beta chains below was sequenced from the same sample in a study of shared T cell receptors in the human thymus. The repertoire was sequenced with immunoSEQ multiplex PCR; TCRdb's copy has only in-frame clones and lacks some. Of 600,000 or so clones in the sample, about 90% were seen once. These data also featured in a second study, about human thymus T cells.

Sequencing input: thymocytes. These receptors were taken from a boy under two years old with a congenital heart defect.

V is TRBV7-2 and J is TRBJ2-3; 9 bases align to TRBD2. This CDR3 has 16 residues. J gave up 0 bases and V 6 bases, and 7 bases lay outside the gene matches. The germline gives CDR1 SGHTA, CDR2 FQGNSA. The CDR3 DNA follows: TGTGCCAGCAGGTGGGGCGGGGGGGTGAGCACAGATACGCAGTATTTT. As protein: CASRWGGGVSTDTQYF.

A single count supports this clone. The chain employs TRBV29-1 and TRBJ2-1; 8 bases fit TRBD1. The V segment lost 3 bases and the J segment 8 bases; nucleotides outside the gene matches: 21. CDR3 length: 18 amino acids. CDR1 and CDR2 (germline): SQVTM, ANQGSEA. CDR3 residues: CSVDRDRGRFGPTDEQFF. The CDR3 coding sequence is TGCAGCGTTGACCGAGACAGGGGTAGGTTCGGACCCACGGATGAGCAGTTCTTC.